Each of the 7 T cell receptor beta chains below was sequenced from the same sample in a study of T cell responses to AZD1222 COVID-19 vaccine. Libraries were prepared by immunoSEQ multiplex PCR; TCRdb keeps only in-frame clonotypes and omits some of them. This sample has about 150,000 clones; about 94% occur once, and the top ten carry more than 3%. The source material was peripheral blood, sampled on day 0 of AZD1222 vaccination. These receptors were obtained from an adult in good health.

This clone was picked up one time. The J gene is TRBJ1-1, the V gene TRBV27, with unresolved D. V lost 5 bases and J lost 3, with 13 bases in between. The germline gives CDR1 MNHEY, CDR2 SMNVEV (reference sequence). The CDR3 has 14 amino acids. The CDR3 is CASSLFSSYTEAFF. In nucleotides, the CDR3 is TGTGCCAGCAGTCTTTTTTCAAGCTACACTGAAGCTTTCTTT.

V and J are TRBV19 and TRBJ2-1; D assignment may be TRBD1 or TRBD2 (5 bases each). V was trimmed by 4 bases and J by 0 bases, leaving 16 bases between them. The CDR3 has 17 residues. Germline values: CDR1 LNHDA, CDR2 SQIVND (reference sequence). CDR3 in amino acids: CASSTPLGARSYNEQFF. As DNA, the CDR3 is TGTGCCAGTAGTACTCCCCTCGGGGCCCGCTCCTACAATGAGCAGTTCTTC. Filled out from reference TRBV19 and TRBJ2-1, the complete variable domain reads DGGITQSPKYLFRKEGQNVTLSCEQNLNHDAMYWYRQDPGQGLRLIYYSQIVNDFQKGDIAEGYSVSREKKESFPLTVTSAQKNPTAFYLCASSTPLGARSYNEQFFGPGTRLTVL.

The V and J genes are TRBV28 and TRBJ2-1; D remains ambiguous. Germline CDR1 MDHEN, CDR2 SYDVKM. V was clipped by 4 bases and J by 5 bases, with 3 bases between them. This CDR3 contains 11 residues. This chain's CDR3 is CASSWNNEQFF. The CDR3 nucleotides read TGTGCCAGCAGTTGGAACAATGAGCAGTTCTTC.

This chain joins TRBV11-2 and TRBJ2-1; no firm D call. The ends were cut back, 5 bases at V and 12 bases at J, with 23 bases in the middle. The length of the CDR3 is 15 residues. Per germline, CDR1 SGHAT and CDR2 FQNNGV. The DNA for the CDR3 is TGTGCCAGCAGCCAGGACGGTTGGCTCGTAAGTTGGCAGTTCTTC. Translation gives CASSQDGWLVSWQFF.

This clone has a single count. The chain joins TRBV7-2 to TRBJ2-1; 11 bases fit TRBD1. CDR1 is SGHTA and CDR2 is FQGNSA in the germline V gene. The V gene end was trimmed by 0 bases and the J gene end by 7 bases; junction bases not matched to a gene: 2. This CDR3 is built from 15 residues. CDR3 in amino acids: CASSLAGQGDNEQFF. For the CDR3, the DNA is TGTGCCAGCAGCTTAGCGGGACAGGGGGATAATGAGCAGTTCTTC.

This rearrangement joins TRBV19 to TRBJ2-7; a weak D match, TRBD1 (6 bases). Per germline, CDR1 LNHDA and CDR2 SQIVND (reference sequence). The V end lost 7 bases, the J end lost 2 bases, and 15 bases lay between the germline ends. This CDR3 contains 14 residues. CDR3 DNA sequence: TGTGCCAGTACCCCCGCCGCAGGGGCCTACGAGCAGTACTTC. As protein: CASTPAAGAYEQYF.

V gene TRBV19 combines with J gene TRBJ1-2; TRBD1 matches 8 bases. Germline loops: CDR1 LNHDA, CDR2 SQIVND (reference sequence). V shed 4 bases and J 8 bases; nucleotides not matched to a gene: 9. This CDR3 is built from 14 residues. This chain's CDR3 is CASSTKNRGTGYTF. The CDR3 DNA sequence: TGTGCCAGTAGTACGAAAAACAGGGGGACAGGCTACACCTTC. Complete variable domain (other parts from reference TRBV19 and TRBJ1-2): DGGITQSPKYLFRKEGQNVTLSCEQNLNHDAMYWYRQDPGQGLRLIYYSQIVNDFQKGDIAEGYSVSREKKESFPLTVTSAQKNPTAFYLCASSTKNRGTGYTFGSGTRLTVV.